Sequencing of this T cell receptor beta chain was carried out in a study of T cell responses to AZD1222 COVID-19 vaccine. Clones were read by immunoSEQ multiplex PCR, and TCRdb kept only the in-frame ones, dropping some. The data contain about 170,000 clones, around 85% of them singletons. As concerns this clone: As yet, its antigen is unknown.

Overall study findings and caveats: Clonal diversity was possibly underestimated; the donors were predominantly white British and more often female.

Sequences were derived from peripheral blood, sampled 28 days after the second AZD1222 dose. The sequence was collected from an adult who received the AZD1222 COVID-19 vaccine.

The CDR3 region is CASSQEVAGRNQPQHF. As DNA, the CDR3 is TGCGCCAGCAGCCAAGAGGTGGCAGGGAGAAATCAGCCCCAGCATTTT. The genes are TRBV4-1 and TRBJ1-5; D is perhaps TRBD1 (5 bases). The CDR3 has 16 residues. CDR1 and CDR2 from the germline V gene are MGHRA and YSYEKL. Trimming removed 0 bases from V and 4 bases from J, with 13 bases in between.